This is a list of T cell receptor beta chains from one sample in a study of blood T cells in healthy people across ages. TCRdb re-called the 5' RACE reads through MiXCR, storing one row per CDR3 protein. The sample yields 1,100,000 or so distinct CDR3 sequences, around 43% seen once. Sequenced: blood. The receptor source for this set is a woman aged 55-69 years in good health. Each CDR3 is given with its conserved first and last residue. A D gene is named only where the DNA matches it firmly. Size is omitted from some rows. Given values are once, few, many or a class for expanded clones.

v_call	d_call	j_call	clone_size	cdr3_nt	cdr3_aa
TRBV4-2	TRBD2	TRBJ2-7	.	TGTGCCAGCAGCCAGCTTCATAGCGGGAGCAATGCCTACGAGCAGTACTTC	CASSQLHSGSNAYEQYF
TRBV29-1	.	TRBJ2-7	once	TGCAGCGTCGGCCAGTATCCATACGAGCAGTACTTC	CSVGQYPYEQYF
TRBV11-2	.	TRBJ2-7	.	TGTGCCAGCAGCCCCCGGCGGCAGGGGGGATCCTACGAGCAGTACTTC	CASSPRRQGGSYEQYF
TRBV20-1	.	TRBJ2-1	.	TGCAGTGCTAGCGCCCGTACGTACAATGAGCAGTTCTTC	CSASARTYNEQFF
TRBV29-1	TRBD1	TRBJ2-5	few	TGCAGGAGGGGGCTGCAGGGGAGAAGGGAGACCCAGTACTTC	CRRGLQGRRETQYF
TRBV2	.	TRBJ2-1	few	TGTGCCAGCAGTGAATTTGGGGGAGGACCAAGCGTCAACAATGAGCAGTTCTTC	CASSEFGGGPSVNNEQFF
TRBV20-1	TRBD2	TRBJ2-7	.	TGCAGTGCTAGAGGCTTAAGGGGGGAGCGGGGGAACGAGCAGTACTTC	CSARGLRGERGNEQYF
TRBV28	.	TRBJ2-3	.	TGTGCCAGCAGTTCGGCTGGGACACACACAGATACGCAGTATTTT	CASSSAGTHTDTQYF
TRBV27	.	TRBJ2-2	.	TGTGCCAGCAGCCCGAGGGGGACATCGAACACCGGGGAGCTGTTTTTT	CASSPRGTSNTGELFF
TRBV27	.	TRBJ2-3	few	TGTGCCAGCAGTTTTGCCCTCCTAGCAGATACGCAGTATTTT	CASSFALLADTQYF
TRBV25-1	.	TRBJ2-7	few	TGTGCCAGCTACGGGAACTACGAGCAGTACTTC	CASYGNYEQYF
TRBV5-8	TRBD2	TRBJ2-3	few	TGTGCCAGCAGCTTGACTAGCGGGAAGTTAGATACGCAGTATTTT	CASSLTSGKLDTQYF
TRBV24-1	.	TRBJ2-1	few	TGTGCCACCAGTAGACAGGAAAACAATGAGCAGTTCTTC	CATSRQENNEQFF
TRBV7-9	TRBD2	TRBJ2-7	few	TGTGCCAGCAGCTTGTGGCTAGCGGGAGGAAAACATAGCTCCTACGAGCAGTACTTC	CASSLWLAGGKHSSYEQYF
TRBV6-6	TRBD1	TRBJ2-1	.	TGTGCCAGCAGAGGGGGCGCAACGGATGAGCAGTTCTTC	CASRGGATDEQFF